This TCR beta chain was obtained from a study of blood T cell repertoires in COVID-19. This table comes from immunoSEQ multiplex PCR, and its TCRdb copy is limited to in-frame clones, with some not included. The table shows approximately 230,000 clones, with nearly 90% occurring only once. The sample taken for sequencing was peripheral blood. This clonotype was sampled from a man between 18 and 29 years old with active or convalescent COVID-19.

The CDR3 DNA reads TGTGCCAGCAGCTTGGTAACTAGCGGGAGGTTATACAATGAGCAGTTCTTC. Its translation is CASSLVTSGRLYNEQFF. The rearrangement joins TRBV5-4 to TRBJ2-1, with TRBD2 matching 12 bases. There are 17 residues in the CDR3. From germline, CDR1 is SGHNT and CDR2 YYREEE (reference sequence). J was trimmed by 4 bases and V by 0 bases; bases with no gene match: 5. The full variable domain, rest sourced from reference TRBV5-4 and TRBJ2-1, is ETGVTQSPTHLIKTRGQQVTLRCSSQSGHNTVSWYQQALGQGPQFIFQYYREEENGRGNFPPRFSGLQFPNYSSELNVNALELDDSALYLCASSLVTSGRLYNEQFFGPGTRLTVL.